This TCR beta chain was profiled in a study of control samples from healthy donors and cancer patients. The CDR3 has 15 residues. V was shortened by 0 bases and J by 9 bases, with 12 bases between the two germline ends. From germline, CDR1 is MNHEY and CDR2 SVGEGT. TCRdb keeps only in-frame clones here, not all; method: immunoSEQ multiplex PCR. The repertoire holds about 170,000 clones, with under 95% as singletons. Input material: blood. The sequence was obtained from a woman between 18 and 30 years old in good health. The chain recombines TRBV6-2 or TRBV6-3 with TRBJ1-6; no firm D call. In DNA form, the CDR3 reads TGTGCCAGCAGTTACTCCGGAGGGTATGGTTCACCCCTCCACTTT. Translating it yields CASSYSGGYGSPLHF.